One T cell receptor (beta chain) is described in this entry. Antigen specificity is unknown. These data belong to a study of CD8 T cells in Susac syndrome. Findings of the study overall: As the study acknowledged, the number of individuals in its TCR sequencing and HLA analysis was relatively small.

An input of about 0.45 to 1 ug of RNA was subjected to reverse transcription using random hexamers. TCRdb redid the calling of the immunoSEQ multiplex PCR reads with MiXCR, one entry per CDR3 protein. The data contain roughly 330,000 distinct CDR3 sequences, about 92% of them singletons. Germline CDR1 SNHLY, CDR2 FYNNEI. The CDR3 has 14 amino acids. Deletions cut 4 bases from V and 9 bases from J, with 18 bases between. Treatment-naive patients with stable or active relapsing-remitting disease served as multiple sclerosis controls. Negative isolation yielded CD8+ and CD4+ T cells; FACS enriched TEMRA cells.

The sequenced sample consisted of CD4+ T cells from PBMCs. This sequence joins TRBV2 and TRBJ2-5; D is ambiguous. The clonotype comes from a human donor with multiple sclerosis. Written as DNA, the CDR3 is TGTGCCAGCAGTGTATTGGCGGCCGGCGTGGCCCAGTACTTC. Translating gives CASSVLAAGVAQYF. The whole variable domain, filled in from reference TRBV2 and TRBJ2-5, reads EPEVTQTPSHQVTQMGQEVILRCVPISNHLYFYWYRQILGQKVEFLVSFYNNEISEKSEIFDDQFSVERPDGSNFTLKIRSTKLEDSAMYFCASSVLAAGVAQYFGPGTRLLVL.